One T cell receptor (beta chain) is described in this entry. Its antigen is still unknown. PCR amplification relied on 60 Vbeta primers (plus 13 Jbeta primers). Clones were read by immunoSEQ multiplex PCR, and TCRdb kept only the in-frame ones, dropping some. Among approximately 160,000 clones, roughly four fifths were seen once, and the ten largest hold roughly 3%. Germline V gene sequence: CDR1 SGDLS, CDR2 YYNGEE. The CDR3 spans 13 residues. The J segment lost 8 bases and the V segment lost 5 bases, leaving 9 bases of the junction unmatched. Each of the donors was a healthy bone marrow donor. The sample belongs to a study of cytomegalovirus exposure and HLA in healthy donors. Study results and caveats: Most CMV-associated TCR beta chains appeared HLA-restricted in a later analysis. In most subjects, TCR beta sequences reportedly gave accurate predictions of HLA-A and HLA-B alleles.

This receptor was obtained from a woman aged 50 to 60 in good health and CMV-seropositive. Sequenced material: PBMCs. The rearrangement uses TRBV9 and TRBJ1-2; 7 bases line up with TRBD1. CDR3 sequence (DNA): TGTGCCAGCAGTCCAGAGGGGGCGCGAGGCTACACCTTC. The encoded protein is CASSPEGARGYTF.